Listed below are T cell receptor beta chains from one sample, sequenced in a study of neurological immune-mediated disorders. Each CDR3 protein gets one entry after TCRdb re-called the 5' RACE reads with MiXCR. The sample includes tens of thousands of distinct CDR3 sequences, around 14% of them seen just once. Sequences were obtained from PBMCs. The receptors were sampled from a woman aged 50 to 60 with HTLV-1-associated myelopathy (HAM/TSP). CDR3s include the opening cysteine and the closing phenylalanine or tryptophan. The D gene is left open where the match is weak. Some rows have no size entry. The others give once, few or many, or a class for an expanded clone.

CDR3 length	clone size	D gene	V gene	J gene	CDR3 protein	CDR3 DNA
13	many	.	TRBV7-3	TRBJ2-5	CASSPRLRGAKYF	TGTGCCAGCAGCCCCCGGTTGAGGGGGGCCAAATACTTC
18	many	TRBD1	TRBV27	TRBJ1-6	CASSLSGVGTGYNSPLHF	TGTGCCAGCAGTTTATCAGGGGTCGGGACAGGGTATAATTCACCCCTCCACTTT
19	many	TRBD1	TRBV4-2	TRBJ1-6	CASSQDRTDRPLRNSPLHF	TGTGCCAGCAGCCAAGATCGAACGGACAGGCCTCTTAGGAATTCACCCCTCCACTTT
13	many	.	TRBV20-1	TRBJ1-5	CSGAALSNQPQHF	TGCAGTGGGGCGGCCCTTAGCAATCAGCCCCAGCATTTT
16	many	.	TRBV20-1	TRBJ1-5	CSARVRRGGSNQPQHF	TGCAGTGCTAGAGTCAGGAGGGGAGGGAGCAATCAGCCCCAGCATTTT
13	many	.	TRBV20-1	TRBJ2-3	CSARAANTDTQYF	TGCAGTGCTAGAGCGGCTAACACAGATACGCAGTATTTT
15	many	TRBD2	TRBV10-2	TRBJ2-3	CASSESGGLRYTQYF	TGCGCCAGCAGTGAAAGCGGGGGGCTCCGATATACGCAGTATTTT
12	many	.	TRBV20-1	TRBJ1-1	CSARRGNTEAFF	TGCAGTGCGAGAAGGGGGAACACTGAAGCTTTCTTT
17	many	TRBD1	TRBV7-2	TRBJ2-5	CASSLEARLTGSETQYF	TGTGCCAGCAGCTTAGAAGCACGGTTGACAGGGTCTGAGACCCAGTACTTC
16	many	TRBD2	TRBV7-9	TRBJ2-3	CASSLGGGAGTDTQYF	TGTGCCAGCAGCTTAGGCGGGGGGGCCGGCACAGATACGCAGTATTTT
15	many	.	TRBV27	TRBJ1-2	CASSFLRQGLYGYTF	TGTGCCAGCAGTTTCCTTCGTCAGGGACTCTATGGCTACACCTTC
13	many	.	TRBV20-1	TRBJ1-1	CSARTVRNTEAFF	TGCAGTGCAAGGACAGTTAGGAACACTGAAGCTTTCTTT
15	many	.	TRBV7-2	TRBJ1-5	CASSLFRGLNQPQHF	TGTGCCAGCAGCTTGTTTAGGGGCCTCAATCAGCCCCAGCATTTT
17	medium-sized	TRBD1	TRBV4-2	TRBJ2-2	CASSFAHRGKNTGELFF	TGTGCCAGCAGCTTTGCCCACAGGGGGAAGAACACCGGGGAGCTGTTTTTT
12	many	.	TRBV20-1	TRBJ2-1	CSAYRLVDEQFF	TGCAGTGCCTACCGTCTAGTTGATGAGCAGTTCTTC
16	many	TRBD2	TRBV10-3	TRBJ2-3	CATADRLAGETDTQYF	TGTGCCACCGCGGACAGACTAGCGGGGGAGACAGATACGCAGTATTTT
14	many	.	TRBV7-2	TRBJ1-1	CASSPLGGNTEAFF	TGTGCCAGCAGCCCGCTCGGCGGGAACACTGAAGCTTTCTTT
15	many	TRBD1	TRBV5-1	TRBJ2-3	CASTESGTGADTQYF	TGCGCCAGCACAGAGTCCGGGACAGGGGCAGATACGCAGTATTTT
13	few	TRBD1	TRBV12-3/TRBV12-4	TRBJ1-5	CASSLNRGQPQHF	TGTGCCAGCAGCCTAAACAGGGGTCAGCCCCAGCATTTT
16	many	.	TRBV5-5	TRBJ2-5	CASSLLGGQGGETQYF	TGTGCCAGCAGCTTGTTGGGGGGGCAAGGGGGAGAGACCCAGTACTTC
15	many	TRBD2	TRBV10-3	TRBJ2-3	CAIRMTSGGSDTQYF	TGTGCCATCAGGATGACTAGCGGGGGCTCAGATACGCAGTATTTT
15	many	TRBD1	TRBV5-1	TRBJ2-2	CASSTGQGSTGELFF	TGCGCCAGCAGCACCGGACAGGGAAGCACCGGGGAGCTGTTTTTT
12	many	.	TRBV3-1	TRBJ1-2	CASSDGSYGYTF	TGTGCCAGCAGCGACGGGTCTTATGGCTACACCTTC
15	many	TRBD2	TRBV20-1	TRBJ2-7	CSARPLAGNSYEQYF	TGCAGTGCTAGACCACTAGCGGGGAACTCCTACGAGCAGTACTTC
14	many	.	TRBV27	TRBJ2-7	CASSLGQSTYEQYF	TGTGCCAGCAGTTTGGGGCAGTCCACCTACGAGCAGTACTTC
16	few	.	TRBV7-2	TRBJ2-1	CASSLSRSRGGNEQFF	TGTGCCAGCAGCTTATCAAGGTCCAGGGGGGGCAATGAGCAGTTCTTC
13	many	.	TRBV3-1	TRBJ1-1	CASSQDGNTEAFF	TGTGCCAGCAGCCAAGATGGGAACACTGAAGCTTTCTTT
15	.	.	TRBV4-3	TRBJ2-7	CASSQGGGGQDEQYF	TGCGCCAGCAGCCAAGGGGGGGGGGGCCAGGACGAGCAGTACTTC
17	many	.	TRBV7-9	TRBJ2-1	CATELTPAGTPNNEQFF	TGTGCCACCGAGTTAACCCCTGCCGGGACGCCTAACAATGAGCAGTTCTTC
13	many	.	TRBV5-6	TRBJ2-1	CASSLSGYNEQFF	TGTGCCAGCAGCTTAAGCGGATACAATGAGCAGTTCTTC
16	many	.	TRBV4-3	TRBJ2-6	CASSQKTWSGANVLTF	TGCGCCAGCAGCCAAAAAACATGGTCTGGGGCCAACGTCCTGACTTTC
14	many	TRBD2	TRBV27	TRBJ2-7	CASSFSGGASEQYF	TGTGCCAGCAGTTTTAGCGGGGGGGCGAGTGAGCAGTACTTC
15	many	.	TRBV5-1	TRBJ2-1	CASSLGWGALDEQFF	TGCGCCAGCAGCTTGGGCTGGGGGGCGTTAGATGAGCAGTTCTTC
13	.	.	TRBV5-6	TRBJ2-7	CASTWGRAYEQYF	TGTGCCAGCACCTGGGGCAGGGCCTACGAGCAGTACTTC